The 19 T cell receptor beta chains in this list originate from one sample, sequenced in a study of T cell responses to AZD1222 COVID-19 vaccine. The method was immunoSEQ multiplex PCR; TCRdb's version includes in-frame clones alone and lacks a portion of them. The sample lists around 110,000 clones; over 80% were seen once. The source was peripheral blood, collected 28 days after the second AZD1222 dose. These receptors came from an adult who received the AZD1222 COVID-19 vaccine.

CDR3 loop: CASRGGGVSLNEQFF. In DNA form, the CDR3 reads TGTGCCAGCCGGGGCGGCGGGGTGAGTTTAAATGAGCAGTTCTTC. The V gene is TRBV7-9, the J gene TRBJ2-1, with D maybe TRBD2 (6 bases). V gave up 8 bases and J gave up 7 bases, with 21 bases separating them. In germline, CDR1 is SEHNR, CDR2 FQNEAQ (reference sequence). This CDR3 has 15 amino acids. Using reference TRBV7-9 and TRBJ2-1 for the parts outside the CDR3, the full variable domain is DTGVSQNPRHKITKRGQNVTFRCDPISEHNRLYWYRQTLGQGPEFLTYFQNEAQLEKSRLLSDRFSAERPKGSFSTLEIQRTEQGDSAMYLCASRGGGVSLNEQFFGPGTRLTVL.

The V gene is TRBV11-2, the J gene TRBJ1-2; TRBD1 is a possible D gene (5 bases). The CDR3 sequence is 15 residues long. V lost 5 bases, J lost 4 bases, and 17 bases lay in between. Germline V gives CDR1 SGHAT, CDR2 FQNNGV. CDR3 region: CASSEGDSPRYGYTF. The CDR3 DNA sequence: TGTGCCAGCAGCGAAGGGGACTCCCCACGCTATGGCTACACCTTC.

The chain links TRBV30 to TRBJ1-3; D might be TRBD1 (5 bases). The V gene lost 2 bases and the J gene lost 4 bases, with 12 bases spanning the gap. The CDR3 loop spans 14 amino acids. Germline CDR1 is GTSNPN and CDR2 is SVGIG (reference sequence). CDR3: CAWSSRGGGNTIYF. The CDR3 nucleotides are TGTGCCTGGAGTTCCCGGGGCGGAGGAAACACCATATATTTT.

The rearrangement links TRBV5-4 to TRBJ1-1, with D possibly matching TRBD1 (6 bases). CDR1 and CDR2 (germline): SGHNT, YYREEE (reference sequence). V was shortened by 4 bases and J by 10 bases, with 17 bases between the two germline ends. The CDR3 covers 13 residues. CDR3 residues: CASSPDSGVTAFF. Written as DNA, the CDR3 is TGTGCCAGCAGCCCGGACTCAGGGGTTACAGCTTTCTTT.

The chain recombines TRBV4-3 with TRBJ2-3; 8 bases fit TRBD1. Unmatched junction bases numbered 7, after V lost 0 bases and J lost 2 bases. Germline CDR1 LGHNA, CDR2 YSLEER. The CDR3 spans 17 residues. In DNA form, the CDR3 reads TGCGCCAGCAGCCAAGAGGTGACAGGGGCCGTCACAGATACGCAGTATTTT. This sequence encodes CASSQEVTGAVTDTQYF.

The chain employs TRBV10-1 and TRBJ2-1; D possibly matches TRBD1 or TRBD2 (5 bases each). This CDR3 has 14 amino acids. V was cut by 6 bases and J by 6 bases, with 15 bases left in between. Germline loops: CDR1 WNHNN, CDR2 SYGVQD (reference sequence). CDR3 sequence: CASSSEGHVNEQFF. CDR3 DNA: TGCGCCAGCAGCTCCGAGGGGCACGTCAATGAGCAGTTCTTC.

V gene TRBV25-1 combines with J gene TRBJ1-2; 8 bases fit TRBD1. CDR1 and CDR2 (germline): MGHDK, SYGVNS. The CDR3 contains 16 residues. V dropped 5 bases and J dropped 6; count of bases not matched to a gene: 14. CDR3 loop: CASSSLGGGTGHGYTF. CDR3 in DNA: TGTGCCAGCAGTTCTCTCGGCGGTGGGACAGGACATGGCTACACCTTC.

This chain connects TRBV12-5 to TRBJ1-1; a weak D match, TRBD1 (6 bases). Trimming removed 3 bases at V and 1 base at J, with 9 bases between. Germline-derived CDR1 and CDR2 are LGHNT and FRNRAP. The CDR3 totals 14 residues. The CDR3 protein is CASGFKGGNTEAFF. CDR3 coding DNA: TGTGCTAGTGGTTTTAAGGGGGGGAACACTGAAGCTTTCTTT. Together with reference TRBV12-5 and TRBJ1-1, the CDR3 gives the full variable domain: DARVTQTPRHKVTEMGQEVTMRCQPILGHNTVFWYRQTMMQGLELLAYFRNRAPLDDSGMPKDRFSAEMPDATLATLKIQPSEPRDSAVYFCASGFKGGNTEAFFGQGTRLTVV.

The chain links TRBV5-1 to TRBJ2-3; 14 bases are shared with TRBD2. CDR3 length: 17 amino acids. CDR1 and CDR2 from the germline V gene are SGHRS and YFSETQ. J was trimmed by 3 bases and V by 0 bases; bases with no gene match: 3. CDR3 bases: TGCGCCAGCAGCTTGGGACTAGCGGGGGGGCCGACAGATACGCAGTATTTT. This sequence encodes CASSLGLAGGPTDTQYF.

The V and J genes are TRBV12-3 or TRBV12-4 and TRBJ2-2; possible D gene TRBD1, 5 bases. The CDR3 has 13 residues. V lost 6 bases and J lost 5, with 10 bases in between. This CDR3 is CASRVTETGELFF. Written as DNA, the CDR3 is TGTGCCAGCAGGGTGACAGAAACCGGGGAGCTGTTTTTT.

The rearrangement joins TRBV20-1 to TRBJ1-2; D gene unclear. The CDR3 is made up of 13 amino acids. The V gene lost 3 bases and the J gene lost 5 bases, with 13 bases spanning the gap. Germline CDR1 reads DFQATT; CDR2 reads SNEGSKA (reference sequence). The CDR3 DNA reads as TGCAGTGCTAGTCCAGCCCAGCAATATGGCTACACCTTC. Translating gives CSASPAQQYGYTF.

CDR3 protein: CASSQDIVYEQYF. CDR3 bases: TGTGCCAGCAGCCAAGACATAGTTTACGAGCAGTACTTC. The gene calls are TRBV3-1 (or the pseudogene TRBV3-2) and TRBJ2-7; D not certain. In germline, CDR1 is LGHDT, CDR2 YNNKEL (reference sequence). CDR3 length: 13 amino acids. V was clipped by 0 bases and J by 4 bases, with 7 bases between them.

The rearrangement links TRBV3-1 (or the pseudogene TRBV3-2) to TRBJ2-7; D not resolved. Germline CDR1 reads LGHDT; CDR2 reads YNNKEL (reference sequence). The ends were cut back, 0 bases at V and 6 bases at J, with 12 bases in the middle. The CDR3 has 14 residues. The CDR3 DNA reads TGTGCCAGCAGCCAAGAGCACAGCTGGCGCGAGCAGTACTTC. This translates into CASSQEHSWREQYF.

CDR3 bases: TGTGCCAGCAGTTACTCCCCAGGGGGCGGGTATGGCTACACCTTC. Protein: CASSYSPGGGYGYTF. The rearrangement joins TRBV6-5 to TRBJ1-2, with 8 nucleotides matching TRBD1. CDR3 size: 15 residues. Germline V lookup: CDR1 MNHEY, CDR2 SVGAGI. Trimming cost V 0 bases and J 5 bases; bases outside gene matches: 5.

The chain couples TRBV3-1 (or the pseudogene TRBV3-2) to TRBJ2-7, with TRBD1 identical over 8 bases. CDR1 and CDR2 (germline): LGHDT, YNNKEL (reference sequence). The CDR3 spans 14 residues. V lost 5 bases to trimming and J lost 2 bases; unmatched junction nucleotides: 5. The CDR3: CASSLDRAPYEQYF. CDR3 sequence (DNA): TGTGCCAGCAGCTTGGACAGGGCTCCCTACGAGCAGTACTTC.

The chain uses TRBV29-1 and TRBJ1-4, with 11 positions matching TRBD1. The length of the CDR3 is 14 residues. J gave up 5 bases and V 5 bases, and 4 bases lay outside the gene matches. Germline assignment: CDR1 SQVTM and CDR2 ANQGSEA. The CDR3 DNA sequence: TGCAGCGTTTCCTGGACAGGGGGCAATGAAAAACTGTTTTTT. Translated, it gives CSVSWTGGNEKLFF.

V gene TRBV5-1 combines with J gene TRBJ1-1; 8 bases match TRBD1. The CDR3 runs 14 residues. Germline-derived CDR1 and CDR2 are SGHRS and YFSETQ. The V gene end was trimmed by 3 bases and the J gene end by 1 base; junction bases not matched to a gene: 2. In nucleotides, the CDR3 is TGCGCCAGCAGCTCACAGGGGGGGAACACTGAAGCTTTCTTT. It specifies CASSSQGGNTEAFF.

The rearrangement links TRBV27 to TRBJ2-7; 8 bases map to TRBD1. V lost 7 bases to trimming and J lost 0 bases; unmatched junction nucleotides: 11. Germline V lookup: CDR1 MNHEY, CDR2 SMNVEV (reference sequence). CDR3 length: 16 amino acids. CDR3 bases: TGTGCCAGCAAACGGACAGGGCCTATTCGCTCCTACGAGCAGTACTTC. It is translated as CASKRTGPIRSYEQYF.

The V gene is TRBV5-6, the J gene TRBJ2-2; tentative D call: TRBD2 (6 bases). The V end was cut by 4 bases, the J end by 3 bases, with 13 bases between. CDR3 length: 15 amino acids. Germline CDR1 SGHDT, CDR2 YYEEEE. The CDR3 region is CASSQVLAHTGELFF. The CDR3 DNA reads TGTGCCAGCAGCCAGGTACTAGCTCACACCGGGGAGCTGTTTTTT.